The clone carrying this TCR beta chain was counted many times. The antigen is unknown. Included in the TCR beta cDNA libraries were unique molecular identifiers. Between about 0.85 and 10 million T cells gave rise to 500,000 to 600,000 cDNA molecules. TCRdb itself ran the PCR reads through MiXCR, one entry per CDR3 protein. The sample has 250,000 to 300,000 distinct CDR3 sequences; just over 35% are singletons. This record comes from a study of post-analysis software for immune sequencing data. Points from the study as a whole: The study found TRBV5-6, TRBV5-1 and TRBV20-1 among about 5 TRBV segments more frequent in patients than controls.

V was clipped by 4 bases and J by 5 bases; unmatched bases: 7. The germline V gene has CDR1 LNHNV and CDR2 YYDKDF (reference sequence). There are 14 residues in the CDR3. This clonotype was sampled from a girl aged 10-17 years with multiple sclerosis. The specimen sequenced was blood. The chain uses TRBV15 and TRBJ2-5, with 7 bases lining up with TRBD2. The CDR3 loop is CATSTRGGEETQYF. CDR3 DNA: TGTGCCACCAGCACCCGCGGGGGAGAGGAGACCCAGTACTTC.